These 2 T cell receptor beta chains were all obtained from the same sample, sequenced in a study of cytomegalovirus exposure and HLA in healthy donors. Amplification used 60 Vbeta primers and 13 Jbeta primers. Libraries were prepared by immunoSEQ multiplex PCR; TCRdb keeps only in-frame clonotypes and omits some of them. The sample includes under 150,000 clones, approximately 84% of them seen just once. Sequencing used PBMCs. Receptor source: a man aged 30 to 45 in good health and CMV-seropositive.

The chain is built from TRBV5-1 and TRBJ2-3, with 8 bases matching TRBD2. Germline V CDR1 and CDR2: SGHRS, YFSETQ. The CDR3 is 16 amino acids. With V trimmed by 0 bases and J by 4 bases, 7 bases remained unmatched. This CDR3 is CASSLALAGSADTQYF. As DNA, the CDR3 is TGCGCCAGCAGCTTGGCCTTAGCGGGGAGCGCAGATACGCAGTATTTT.

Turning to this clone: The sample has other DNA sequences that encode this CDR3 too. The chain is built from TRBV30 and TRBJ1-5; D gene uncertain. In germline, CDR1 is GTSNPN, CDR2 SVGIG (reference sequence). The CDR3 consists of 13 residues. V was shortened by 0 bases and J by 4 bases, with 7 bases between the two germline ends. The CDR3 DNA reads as TGTGCCTGGAGTGTTGGAGGGAATCAGCCCCAGCATTTT. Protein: CAWSVGGNQPQHF.